Listed here are 20 T cell receptor beta chains from one sample, sequenced in a study of blood T cell repertoires in COVID-19. Produced via immunoSEQ multiplex PCR; TCRdb's table is partial and in-frame only. The data hold 50,000 to 55,000 clones, with 70% to 85% observed a single time. Sequenced: peripheral blood. The receptors were sampled from a human donor in a cohort sampled during active COVID-19.

About this clone itself: Additional DNA sequences in this sample encode the identical CDR3. The chain uses TRBV5-1 and TRBJ2-1; D is perhaps TRBD2 (6 bases). Trimming cost V 0 bases and J 5 bases, with 9 bases left between them. Germline CDR1 and CDR2: SGHRS and YFSETQ. This CDR3 region has 14 residues. CDR3 residues: CASSLATRNNEQFF. The CDR3 nucleotides read TGCGCCAGCAGCTTGGCGACTAGGAACAATGAGCAGTTCTTC.

This clone occurred a few times. This chain connects TRBV19 to TRBJ2-7, with 9 bases that match TRBD2. The ends lost 6 bases at V and 1 base at J; junction bases unmatched: 7. The CDR3 is made up of 15 amino acids. Per the germline V gene, CDR1 is LNHDA and CDR2 is SQIVND (reference sequence). The CDR3, as DNA: TGTGCCAGTAGCCCTGACCTAGCGGGGTCCTACGAGCAGTACTTC. Amino acid sequence: CASSPDLAGSYEQYF.

The chain recombines TRBV5-1 with TRBJ2-7; D call uncertain. This CDR3 comprises 16 residues. In germline, CDR1 is SGHRS, CDR2 YFSETQ. V lost 7 bases and J lost 5, with 25 bases in between. The CDR3 nucleotides read TGCGCCAGCCAAACCATGCCGGGTCCGGTGTCGGACGAGCAGTACTTC. Translated, it gives CASQTMPGPVSDEQYF.

The chain employs TRBV10-1 and TRBJ2-5; D gene ambiguous. V lost 8 bases to trimming and J lost 5 bases, with 15 bases between them. The CDR3 is 13 amino acids. Germline loops: CDR1 WNHNN, CDR2 SYGVQD (reference sequence). Here the CDR3 DNA reads TGCGCCAGCCCATCCCCGGTGAATGAGACCCAGTACTTC. Translating it yields CASPSPVNETQYF.

The chain joins TRBV21-1 to TRBJ2-7; TRBD1 is the table's D call, not checked against the DNA. TRBV21-1 is marked as a pseudogene. The CDR3 covers 15 residues. The CDR3 is CASSSAGQGGVEQYF. The CDR3 bases are TGTGCCAGCAGCTCAGCCGGACAGGGTGGTGTGGAGCAGTACTTC.

This rearrangement joins TRBV18 to TRBJ2-7; 7 bases line up with TRBD1. The V gene end was trimmed by 4 bases and the J gene end by 3 bases; junction bases not matched to a gene: 6. The length of the CDR3 is 14 residues. Germline assignment: CDR1 KGHSH and CDR2 LQKENI. CDR3 DNA: TGTGCCAGCTCACTGGACAGGACAAACTACGAGCAGTACTTC. Translating gives CASSLDRTNYEQYF.

The chain uses TRBV2 and TRBJ2-3; 8 bases align to TRBD1. The CDR3 covers 13 residues. The trim removed 8 bases at V and 3 bases at J, leaving 4 bases unmatched. In germline, CDR1 is SNHLY, CDR2 FYNNEI. The CDR3 DNA sequence: TGTGCCAGCCTGAGGGACAGGACAGATACGCAGTATTTT. It encodes CASLRDRTDTQYF.

The chain joins TRBV6-6 to TRBJ2-7, with D maybe TRBD2 (6 bases). V lost 6 bases to trimming and J lost 0 bases, with 12 bases between them. Per the germline V gene, CDR1 is MNHNY and CDR2 is SVGAGI (reference sequence). The length of the CDR3 is 14 residues. For the CDR3, the DNA is TGTGCCAGCAGGAATGGGGGGAGCTCCTACGAGCAGTACTTC. Its protein product is CASRNGGSSYEQYF.

This clone appeared a single time. This sequence joins TRBV7-8 and TRBJ2-2, with a tentative D call TRBD2 (5 bases). The CDR3 extends over 13 amino acids. The ends were cut back, 3 bases at V and 4 bases at J, with 6 bases in the middle. The germline CDR1 and CDR2 sequences are SGHVS and FQNEAQ. The CDR3 protein is CASSLRVTGELFF. CDR3 nucleotides: TGTGCCAGCAGCTTGAGGGTCACCGGGGAGCTGTTTTTT.

This rearrangement joins TRBV28 to TRBJ2-5; 8 bases are shared with TRBD1. Trimming took 8 bases from V and 5 from J; bases not matched to a gene: 7. Germline lookup yields CDR1 MDHEN and CDR2 SYDVKM. CDR3 length equals 13 residues. The DNA of the CDR3 is TGTGCCAGCGGTCGACAGGGGTATGAGACCCAGTACTTC. Residues: CASGRQGYETQYF.

The J gene is TRBJ1-2, the V gene TRBV10-3, with a tentative D call TRBD1 (5 bases). Germline V gene sequence: CDR1 ENHRY, CDR2 SYGVKD. The CDR3 covers 14 residues. V gave up 0 bases and J gave up 3 bases, with 8 bases separating them. Here the CDR3 reads CAISESKGDYGYTF. As DNA, the CDR3 is TGTGCCATCAGTGAGTCTAAAGGGGACTATGGCTACACCTTC.

This clone has only a few counts. The rearrangement joins TRBV21-1 to TRBJ2-2; TRBD2 is taken as the D call from the table, unchecked against the DNA. TRBV21-1 is marked as a pseudogene. The CDR3 sequence is 13 residues long. DNA of the CDR3: TGTGCCAGCAGCAAGCGGGAGTCCGGGGAGCTGTTTTTT. Its protein is CASSKRESGELFF.

The J gene is TRBJ1-4, the V gene TRBV9; 7 nucleotides line up with TRBD1. From germline, CDR1 is SGDLS and CDR2 YYNGEE. The CDR3 loop spans 15 amino acids. The V gene end was trimmed by 3 bases and the J gene end by 3 bases; junction bases not matched to a gene: 5. The CDR3 DNA follows: TGTGCCAGCAGCGCCTTCGGGACAGCTAATGAAAAACTGTTTTTT. Its protein is CASSAFGTANEKLFF.

The V gene is TRBV27, the J gene TRBJ2-2; D may be TRBD1 (5 bases). The CDR3 extends over 16 amino acids. CDR1 is MNHEY, CDR2 SMNVEV, per germline (reference sequence). V lost 7 bases and J lost 0, with 15 bases in between. The CDR3 sequence: CASTHNPGTNTGELFF. In DNA, the CDR3 is TGTGCCAGCACCCACAACCCAGGGACGAACACCGGGGAGCTGTTTTTT.

This chain joins TRBV15 and TRBJ2-7, with 9 nucleotides matching TRBD2. Germline-derived CDR1 and CDR2 are LNHNV and YYDKDF (reference sequence). The J segment lost 3 bases and the V segment lost 0 bases, leaving 3 bases of the junction unmatched. The CDR3 is 15 amino acids. CDR3 region: CATSRDLAGNYEQYF. CDR3 in DNA: TGTGCCACCAGCAGAGATCTAGCGGGAAACTACGAGCAGTACTTC.

The chain is built from TRBV19 and TRBJ1-5; a weak D match, TRBD1 (6 bases). Germline V lookup: CDR1 LNHDA, CDR2 SQIVND (reference sequence). The V end was cut by 3 bases, the J end by 5 bases, with 17 bases between. The CDR3 is made up of 16 amino acids. CDR3 nucleotide sequence: TGTGCCAGTAGTATTAGTCAGGGGCGCTCCGATCAGCCCCAGCATTTT. Protein product: CASSISQGRSDQPQHF.

CDR3 nucleotide sequence: TGTGCCAGCAGCGAACAACAGGGTTGGACTGAAGCTTTCTTT. Amino acid sequence: CASSEQQGWTEAFF. The J gene is TRBJ1-1, the V gene TRBV9, with a tentative D call TRBD1 (6 bases). The CDR3 length is 14 residues. Germline V lookup: CDR1 SGDLS, CDR2 YYNGEE. Trimming removed 3 bases from V and 5 bases from J, with 14 bases in between.

The chain recombines TRBV7-9 with TRBJ2-7; D not certain. In germline, CDR1 is SEHNR, CDR2 FQNEAQ (reference sequence). V gave up 0 bases and J gave up 3 bases, with 12 bases separating them. The CDR3 sequence is 15 residues long. The CDR3 reads CASSLAGSMGYEQYF. The CDR3 region has the DNA TGTGCCAGCAGCTTAGCGGGCTCTATGGGCTACGAGCAGTACTTC.

By share of the sample, this clone is medium-sized (0.01 to 0.1%). The chain joins TRBV29-1 to TRBJ2-2; TRBD1 aligns across 9 bases. CDR1 and CDR2 from the germline V gene are SQVTM and ANQGSEA. The CDR3 has 15 residues. CDR3 DNA: TGCGGAGGATCGGGTTCGGGACAGGGACCCGGGGAGCTGTTTTTT. Translating gives CGGSGSGQGPGELFF.

This chain connects TRBV7-9 to TRBJ2-7, with D possibly TRBD2 on 5 matching bases. CDR3 length: 13 amino acids. Trimming removed 1 base from V and 3 bases from J, with 7 bases in between. The germline V gene encodes CDR1 SEHNR and CDR2 FQNEAQ (reference sequence). Here the CDR3 reads CASSLGGLYEQYF. The CDR3 DNA reads as TGTGCCAGCAGCTTAGGAGGGCTCTACGAGCAGTACTTC.